The 15 T cell receptor beta chains below all came from one sample that was sequenced in a study of beta chain features in type 1 diabetes. General observations from the study: Among all four CD4+ subsets, Type 1 diabetes patients had TCRB CDR3s that were moderately but significantly shorter.

Expressed TCRB transcripts got sequenced, as all isolated RNA was reverse transcribed. Produced via immunoSEQ multiplex PCR; TCRdb's table is partial and in-frame only. In the table there are around 690,000 clones, around 12% of which are singletons. These receptors lack a known antigen. The specimen was naive CD4+ T cells from blood. The receptor set was obtained from a man aged 25-40 years with type 1 diabetes.

This clone occurred a few times. V gene TRBV6-6 combines with J gene TRBJ2-5, with 12 positions matching TRBD2. Germline assignment: CDR1 MNHNY and CDR2 SVGAGI (reference sequence). Losses at the gene ends were 5 bases for V and 4 bases for J; bases not matched to a gene: 8. The CDR3 is 16 residues long. The chain's CDR3 is CASSPGLAGILETQYF. The DNA of the CDR3 is TGTGCCAGCAGTCCTGGACTAGCGGGGATCCTAGAGACCCAGTACTTC.

This chain uses TRBV9 with TRBJ2-2; tentative D call: TRBD2 (5 bases). The V gene's germline CDR1 is SGDLS and CDR2 YYNGEE. Trimming shortened V by 5 bases and J by 0 bases, and 8 bases separated the two germline ends. The CDR3 totals 14 residues. CDR3 bases: TGTGCCAGCAGAGCGGCCGCGAACACCGGGGAGCTGTTTTTT. It translates to CASRAAANTGELFF.

The table lists this clone with a few counts. The chain links TRBV12-5 to TRBJ1-1, with 8 bases identical to TRBD1. Germline V CDR1 and CDR2: LGHNT, FRNRAP. The junction had 2 bases not matched to a gene; V was cut back by 0 bases and J by 2 bases. The CDR3 contains 15 residues. The CDR3 DNA sequence: TGTGCTAGTGGTTTGGTGGCAGGGGGCAACACTGAAGCTTTCTTT. Translation: CASGLVAGGNTEAFF.

The V and J genes are TRBV30 and TRBJ2-7, with 7 bases lining up with TRBD1. From germline, CDR1 is GTSNPN and CDR2 SVGIG (reference sequence). This CDR3 contains 16 residues. J gave up 1 base and V 0 bases, and 9 bases lay outside the gene matches. DNA of the CDR3: TGTGCCTGGAGTGTAATACGAGGGGGCCGTTCCTACGAGCAGTACTTC. This encodes CAWSVIRGGRSYEQYF. The complete variable domain, with remaining parts taken from reference TRBV30 and TRBJ2-7, reads SQTIHQWPATLVQPVGSPLSLECTVEGTSNPNLYWYRQAAGRGLQLLFYSVGIGQISSEVPQNLSASRPQDRQFILSSKKLLLSDSGFYLCAWSVIRGGRSYEQYFGPGTRLTVT.

V is TRBV5-1 and J is TRBJ2-5; D is possibly TRBD1 (5 bases). Germline V gene data show CDR1 as SGHRS and CDR2 as YFSETQ. The CDR3 totals 13 residues. Trimming took 2 bases from V and 2 from J, leaving 7 bases between them. In DNA, the CDR3 is TGCGCCAGCAGCTTTACAGGACAAGAGACCCAGTACTTC. Translating gives CASSFTGQETQYF. Full variable domain (rest looked up from reference TRBV5-1 and TRBJ2-5): KAGVTQTPRYLIKTRGQQVTLSCSPISGHRSVSWYQQTPGQGLQFLFEYFSETQRNKGNFPGRFSGRQFSNSRSEMNVSTLELGDSALYLCASSFTGQETQYFGPGTRLLVL.

This clone occurred a few times. This chain uses TRBV7-9 with TRBJ2-3, with TRBD1 identical over 9 bases. There are 17 residues in the CDR3. Germline lookup yields CDR1 SEHNR and CDR2 FQNEAQ (reference sequence). V lost 1 base to trimming and J lost 5 bases; unmatched junction nucleotides: 10. CDR3 DNA: TGTGCCAGCAGCTTAGTGTGGCAGGACAGGGGAGGAGATACGCAGTATTTT. Translated, it gives CASSLVWQDRGGDTQYF.

This clone turned up a few times. The chain has TRBV18 and TRBJ2-5, with D unclear. Germline CDR1 and CDR2: KGHSH and LQKENI. The CDR3 covers 12 residues. V was trimmed by 3 bases and J by 4 bases, leaving 6 bases between them. The chain's CDR3 is CASSPISETQYF. DNA for the CDR3: TGTGCCAGCTCACCCATTTCAGAGACCCAGTACTTC.

In this sample, this clone turned up a few times. The chain couples TRBV12-5 to TRBJ1-6; the D is unclear. The germline gives CDR1 LGHNT, CDR2 FRNRAP. The CDR3 has 14 amino acids. Trimming took 6 bases from V and 7 from J, leaving 13 bases between them. The CDR3 loop reads CASGLRLTNSPLHF. CDR3 DNA: TGTGCTAGTGGATTGAGGCTGACCAATTCACCCCTCCACTTT.

Only a few counts were recorded for this clone. The rearrangement uses TRBV4-2 and TRBJ2-4, with D perhaps given as TRBD1 or TRBD2 (5 bases each). The CDR3 covers 17 residues. Germline V CDR1 and CDR2: LGHNA, YNFKEQ. Trimming pared 1 base from V and 0 bases from J, leaving 13 bases between. CDR3 sequence: CASSQGTGDLAKNIQYF. CDR3 in DNA: TGTGCCAGCAGCCAAGGGACCGGGGACCTAGCCAAAAACATTCAGTACTTC.

This clone was seen a few times. This chain joins TRBV10-3 and TRBJ2-3, with 11 bases that match TRBD2. CDR1 and CDR2 from the germline V gene are ENHRY and SYGVKD. Trimming cost V 4 bases and J 2 bases; bases outside gene matches: 2. CDR3 length: 15 amino acids. As DNA, the CDR3 is TGTGCCATCAGTGTAGCGGGGGGGCCCACAGATACGCAGTATTTT. Translated: CAISVAGGPTDTQYF.

J is TRBJ2-1 and V is TRBV7-3; D is ambiguous. V gave up 8 bases and J gave up 4 bases, with 12 bases separating them. Germline V gene sequence: CDR1 SGHTA, CDR2 FQGTGA. This CDR3 is 13 amino acids long. CDR3: CASGYDGYNEQFF. The CDR3 DNA sequence: TGTGCCAGCGGGTACGATGGTTACAATGAGCAGTTCTTC.

The chain carries TRBV11-2 and TRBJ1-1; maybe TRBD1 (6 bases). The CDR3 length is 16 residues. The germline V gene has CDR1 SGHAT and CDR2 FQNNGV. V was shortened by 0 bases and J by 1 base, with 12 bases between the two germline ends. CDR3 sequence (DNA): TGTGCCAGCAGCTTAGAGTTTCCAGGGGCGAACACTGAAGCTTTCTTT. It specifies CASSLEFPGANTEAFF.

The chain links TRBV2 to TRBJ1-2; no firm D call. Per germline, CDR1 SNHLY and CDR2 FYNNEI. V lost 1 base, J lost 7 bases, and 7 bases lay in between. CDR3 size: 12 residues. The CDR3 sequence is CASSEGGSGYTF. The CDR3 bases are TGTGCCAGCAGTGAAGGAGGAAGTGGCTACACCTTC.

There are a few counts of this clone. The chain combines TRBV5-1 with TRBJ2-3; 12 nucleotides match TRBD1. Germline-derived CDR1 and CDR2 are SGHRS and YFSETQ. V trimming: 1 base; J trimming: 2 bases; junction bases outside the gene matches: 8. This CDR3 has 18 residues. DNA of the CDR3: TGCGCCAGCAGCTTGTTACCGGGACAGGGGGCCGACACAGATACGCAGTATTTT. Its translation: CASSLLPGQGADTDTQYF.

This clone has only a few counts. V gene TRBV6-5 combines with J gene TRBJ1-6; possible D gene TRBD1, 5 bases. CDR1 MNHEY and CDR2 SVGAGI come from the germline V gene. Trimming pared 4 bases from V and 5 bases from J, leaving 12 bases between. The CDR3 consists of 15 residues. The CDR3 is CASSSPGLHNSPLHF. The CDR3 coding sequence is TGTGCCAGCAGTTCGCCGGGACTCCATAATTCACCCCTCCACTTT.